These 10 T cell receptor beta chains share one sample of origin, sequenced in a study of T-cell reconstitution after alpha-beta-depleted transplantation in children. Unique molecular identifiers were used to barcode this TCRbeta library. TCRdb reprocessed the PCR reads with MiXCR, giving one entry per CDR3 protein. Among about 500,000 distinct CDR3 sequences, around a third were seen once, and the ten largest hold 2% to 2.5%. The sequences come from PBMCs from the stem cell graft donor, collected from the stem cell graft. Source of these receptors: a human donor who donated a stem cell graft to a child with aplastic anemia.

This clonotype was seen a single time. This chain links TRBV5-1 with TRBJ1-2; 8 bases align to TRBD1. The ends lost 4 bases at V and 6 bases at J; junction bases unmatched: 11. The CDR3 runs 15 residues. Germline V gene sequence: CDR1 SGHRS, CDR2 YFSETQ. CDR3 in DNA: TGCGCCAGCAGCGGAGCGACAGGGGTGAGGCATGGCTACACCTTC. Translating gives CASSGATGVRHGYTF.

The genes are TRBV20-1 and TRBJ2-7, with TRBD1 matching 9 bases. There are 14 residues in the CDR3. Germline V CDR1 and CDR2: DFQATT, SNEGSKA (reference sequence). Trimming removed 3 bases from V and 3 bases from J; junction bases left unmatched: 6. This chain's CDR3 is CSARKRQGGYEQYV. The CDR3 region has the DNA TGCAGTGCTAGGAAGAGACAGGGGGGCTACGAGCAGTACGTC.

This clonotype has just a few counts. The rearrangement joins TRBV4-2 to TRBJ1-5; D is unclear. Trimming took off 0 bases at V and 3 bases at J, with 9 bases between the two ends. This CDR3 is 15 amino acids long. Looked up from germline, CDR1 is LGHNA and CDR2 is YNFKEQ. CDR3 region: CASSQDVGNNQPQHF. The CDR3 nucleotides read TGTGCCAGCAGCCAAGATGTCGGAAACAATCAGCCCCAGCATTTT.

This clonotype was counted a few times. The chain recombines TRBV20-1 with TRBJ2-7, with TRBD2 matching 7 bases. In germline, CDR1 is DFQATT, CDR2 SNEGSKA (reference sequence). Losses at the gene ends were 3 bases for V and 2 bases for J; bases not matched to a gene: 7. CDR3 length: 14 amino acids. The CDR3 region has the DNA TGCAGTGCTAGTGGACTAGTCAACCCCTACGAGCAGTACTTC. Its translation: CSASGLVNPYEQYF.

The CDR3 sequence is CASSPTRRISSYEQYV. CDR3 coding DNA: TGTGCCAGCAGTCCCACCAGACGAATCAGCTCCTACGAGCAGTACGTC. The chain employs TRBV6-2 or TRBV6-3 and TRBJ2-7, with D uncertain. Looked up from germline, CDR1 is MNHEY and CDR2 is SVGEGT. The CDR3 length is 16 residues. Trimming pared 5 bases from V and 0 bases from J, leaving 17 bases between.

The V and J genes are TRBV18 and TRBJ1-5; no definite D call. This CDR3 spans 13 amino acids. Germline V gene data show CDR1 as KGHSH and CDR2 as LQKENI. V was shortened by 5 bases and J by 5 bases, with 10 bases between the two germline ends. The CDR3 protein is CASSRERDQPQHF. The CDR3, as DNA: TGTGCCAGCTCAAGGGAACGAGATCAGCCCCAGCATTTT.

The chain has TRBV12-3 or TRBV12-4 and TRBJ1-6, with 7 bases aligning to TRBD1. This CDR3 has 15 residues. Trimming at V came to 6 bases and at J to 7 bases, leaving 9 bases not matched to a gene. CDR3 amino acids: CASSQEETGNSPLHF. Written as DNA, the CDR3 is TGTGCCAGCAGCCAAGAAGAGACAGGGAATTCACCCCTCCACTTT.

This chain connects TRBV27 to TRBJ1-2; D ambiguous. V lost 7 bases, J lost 2 bases, and 11 bases lay in between. The CDR3 is made up of 13 amino acids. From germline, CDR1 is MNHEY and CDR2 SMNVEV (reference sequence). CDR3 sequence (DNA): TGTGCCAGCACCGGCAACAAGAACTATGGCTACACCTTC. Its protein is CASTGNKNYGYTF.

This clonotype has more than one count but fewer than ten. The chain couples TRBV7-9 to TRBJ2-6; 9 nucleotides agree with TRBD2. The CDR3 contains 17 residues. J lost 0 bases, V lost 5 bases, and 5 bases had no gene match. Germline loops: CDR1 SEHNR, CDR2 FQNEAQ (reference sequence). The CDR3 sequence: CASSHTSGPSGANVLTF. The CDR3, as DNA: TGTGCCAGCAGCCACACTAGCGGGCCCTCTGGGGCCAACGTCCTGACTTTC.

The J gene is TRBJ2-7, the V gene TRBV7-9; 11 bases fit TRBD1. The germline CDR1 and CDR2 sequences are SEHNR and FQNEAQ (reference sequence). The CDR3 runs 14 residues. The V and J ends lost 5 bases and 3 bases, in that order; junction bases with no gene match: 3. CDR3 bases: TGTGCCAGCAGCCGGACAGGGGGCTTCTACGAGCAGTACGTC. Translating it yields CASSRTGGFYEQYV.